The 19 T cell receptor beta chains below were found in one sample sequenced in a study of T cell clonality in common variable immunodeficiency. TCRdb's table, derived via immunoSEQ multiplex PCR, lists solely in-frame clones and lacks some. The sample has almost 20,000 clones, none seen only once. The study's findings and limits: Common variable immunodeficiency TCR beta sequences reportedly had fewer deletions and N-nucleotide insertions.

The antigens for these receptors are not known. Source material: peripheral blood mononuclear cells. Receptor source: a human donor with common variable immunodeficiency.

This clone appeared many times. The sequence runs out 3 residues before the end of the CDR3; the remainder is reconstructed from the germline J gene. This chain connects TRBV5-1 to TRBJ2-5; D unresolved. Looked up from germline, CDR1 is SGHRS and CDR2 is YFSETQ. The CDR3 is 12 amino acids. V was pared by 4 bases and J by 5 bases, with 9 bases between. The chain's CDR3 is CASSPNWETQYF. The CDR3 DNA, read in part, is TGCGCCAGCAGCCCGAACTGGGAGACC.

There are a few counts of this clone. The read ends 3 residues early relative to the CDR3; the germline J gene fills the gap. The chain is built from TRBV10-2 and TRBJ2-2, with 10 bases lining up with TRBD2. The junction had 7 bases not matched to a gene; V was cut back by 6 bases and J by 6 bases. Germline V CDR1 and CDR2: WSHSY, SAAADI. This CDR3 spans 15 amino acids. CDR3 DNA (partial): TGCGCCAGCAGCGCGAGCGGGAGGGCCCCCGGGGAG. It yields the protein CASSASGRAPGE. The entire CDR3 protein is CASSASGRAPGELFF.

For this clone: The read falls 3 residues short of the CDR3 end, and the missing part is taken from the germline J gene. The V gene is TRBV18, the J gene TRBJ1-2; no clear D gene. The CDR3 runs 17 residues. V was clipped by 2 bases and J by 3 bases, with 19 bases between them. Germline assignment: CDR1 KGHSH and CDR2 LQKENI. The CDR3 sequence is CASSPLKSQLSYYGYTF. The sequenced part of the CDR3 DNA is TGTGCCAGCTCACCATTAAAGTCCCAACTCTCCTACTATGGC.

This clone was counted many times. The CDR3 extends 3 residues past the end of the read, so its final part is completed from the germline J gene. The chain is built from TRBV5-1 and TRBJ2-7, with D possibly matching TRBD1 (7 bases). Germline V CDR1 and CDR2: SGHRS, YFSETQ. The V end lost 0 bases, the J end lost 0 bases, and 16 bases lay between the germline ends. This CDR3 has 17 residues. The CDR3 is CASSLARRGPASYEQYF. The sequenced CDR3 bases are TGCGCCAGCAGCTTGGCAAGGAGGGGGCCCGCCTCCTACGAG.

The sample holds a few counts of this clone. The CDR3 loop is CASSMRGTSYSEQYF. CDR3 bases read: TGTGCCAGCAGTATGAGAGGGACTAGCTACAGCGAG. The chain carries TRBV27 and TRBJ2-7, with TRBD2 identical over 9 bases. The read falls 3 residues short of the CDR3 end, and the missing part is taken from the germline J gene. Trimming at V came to 5 bases and at J to 6 bases, leaving 11 bases not matched to a gene. This CDR3 comprises 15 residues. The germline V gene encodes CDR1 MNHEY and CDR2 SMNVEV (reference sequence).

Turning to this clone: The observed sequence ends 3 residues before the CDR3 terminus, with the missing tail filled in from the germline J gene. This chain links TRBV2 with TRBJ2-5, with D possibly TRBD1 on 6 matching bases. Trimming stripped 9 bases from V and 5 bases from J, with 16 bases between. Per germline, CDR1 SNHLY and CDR2 FYNNEI. The CDR3 is made up of 13 amino acids. CDR3 sequence: CASTLQGMETQYF. The CDR3 DNA, read in part, is TGTGCCAGTACTCTACAGGGAATGGAGACC.

This clone was seen more than once but under ten times. The sequenced fragment ends 3 residues before the CDR3 boundary, so the rest is inferred from the germline J gene. The chain links TRBV7-9 to TRBJ2-7; perhaps TRBD2 as D (5 bases). V lost 5 bases to trimming and J lost 2 bases, with 10 bases between them. This CDR3 is built from 13 residues. The germline V gene encodes CDR1 SEHNR and CDR2 FQNEAQ (reference sequence). The part of the CDR3 DNA that was read is TGTGCCAGCAGCCCACGAGCGGCCTACGAG. As protein: CASSPRAAYE. The entire CDR3 protein reads CASSPRAAYEQYF.

Ten or more counts support this clone. The read terminates 3 residues ahead of where the CDR3 ends, so the germline J gene completes it. V and J are TRBV19 and TRBJ2-1, with D unresolved. The CDR3 covers 11 residues. Germline CDR1 is LNHDA and CDR2 is SQIVND (reference sequence). The V end lost 5 bases, the J end lost 8 bases, and 7 bases lay between the germline ends. The CDR3 spells CASSLYDEQFF. The sequenced part of the CDR3 DNA is TGTGCCAGTAGTCTATACGATGAG. The full variable domain, in which reference TRBV19 and TRBJ2-1 provide the parts outside the CDR3, is DGGITQSPKYLFRKEGQNVTLSCEQNLNHDAMYWYRQDPGQGLRLIYYSQIVNDFQKGDIAEGYSVSREKKESFPLTVTSAQKNPTAFYLCASSLYDEQFFGPGTRLTVL.

Ten or more counts support this clone. The missing CDR3 end, 3 residues past where the read stops, is filled in from the germline J gene. This chain joins TRBV19 and TRBJ2-1; 11 bases match TRBD2. This CDR3 contains 16 residues. Germline V gene data show CDR1 as LNHDA and CDR2 as SQIVND (reference sequence). J lost 3 bases, V lost 5 bases, and 6 bases had no gene match. The CDR3 spells CASSGRGTSGYNEQFF. The sequenced part of the CDR3 DNA is TGTGCCAGTAGTGGCCGGGGGACTAGCGGCTACAATGAG.

Only a few counts were recorded for this clone. Sequencing ends 3 residues short of the CDR3 end; the germline J gene provides the rest. J is TRBJ2-1 and V is TRBV20-1; 10 nucleotides agree with TRBD2. The V and J ends lost 6 bases and 9 bases, in that order; junction bases with no gene match: 11. The CDR3 sequence is 14 residues long. Germline-derived CDR1 and CDR2 are DFQATT and SNEGSKA (reference sequence). The CDR3 protein is CSATLAGGKIEQFF. CDR3 DNA, as far as it was read: TGCAGTGCAACCTTAGCGGGAGGAAAGATTGAG.

There are many counts of this clone. Read coverage stops 3 residues before the CDR3 terminus; the germline J gene supplies the remainder. V gene TRBV30 combines with J gene TRBJ2-3, with TRBD2 identical over 9 bases. There are 15 residues in the CDR3. The junction had 11 bases not matched to a gene; V was cut back by 2 bases and J by 8 bases. Germline CDR1 and CDR2: GTSNPN and SVGIG (reference sequence). Incomplete CDR3 DNA: TGTGCCTGGAGTTTCTTGGCGGGAGGGCCAGGTACG. Protein product: CAWSFLAGGPGT. The full CDR3 sequence reads CAWSFLAGGPGTQYF.

Worth noting for this clone: The sequence runs out 3 residues before the end of the CDR3; the remainder is reconstructed from the germline J gene. The chain couples TRBV5-1 to TRBJ2-1; the match to TRBD2 covers 7 bases. Unmatched junction bases numbered 16, after V lost 4 bases and J lost 9 bases. Germline V CDR1 and CDR2: SGHRS, YFSETQ. The CDR3 extends over 16 amino acids. CDR3 sequence: CASSPVASGIGGEQFF. The covered CDR3 bases are TGCGCCAGCAGCCCCGTAGCGAGCGGGATTGGGGGTGAG.

This clone was counted ten times or more. The read falls 3 residues short of the CDR3 end, and the missing part is taken from the germline J gene. V usage is TRBV11-2 and J usage is TRBJ1-1, with 10 bases matching TRBD1. V trimming: 6 bases; J trimming: 3 bases; junction bases outside the gene matches: 7. Germline loops: CDR1 SGHAT, CDR2 FQNNGV. This CDR3 has 15 amino acids. The CDR3 loop is CASRDRTGGDTEAFF. The CDR3 DNA, read in part, is TGTGCCAGCAGGGACCGGACAGGGGGGGACACTGAA.

This clone turned up a few times. The read ends 3 residues shy of where the CDR3 ends; the end is completed using the germline J gene. This chain joins TRBV20-1 and TRBJ2-7, with TRBD2 matching over 7 bases. This CDR3 spans 12 amino acids. CDR1 and CDR2 (germline): DFQATT, SNEGSKA (reference sequence). J lost 6 bases, V lost 5 bases, and 7 bases had no gene match. The covered CDR3 bases are TGCAGTGCTCCCCGTGCGGGAGCCGAG. It yields the protein CSAPRAGAE. The whole CDR3 protein is CSAPRAGAEQYF.

This clone was counted at least ten times. The read gets to within 3 residues of the CDR3 end, and the germline J gene fills in the rest. The chain employs TRBV20-1 and TRBJ1-2, with D possibly matching TRBD1 (6 bases). The V end was cut by 1 base, the J end by 2 bases, with 11 bases between. Per germline, CDR1 DFQATT and CDR2 SNEGSKA (reference sequence). The CDR3 consists of 14 residues. This CDR3 reads CSARGGGANYGYTF. CDR3 DNA, as far as it was read: TGCAGTGCTAGAGGTGGGGGCGCGAACTATGGC.

This clone was observed many times. The read ends 3 residues before the CDR3 terminus; that terminus is restored from the germline J gene. The chain carries TRBV5-1 and TRBJ1-3, with a weak D call TRBD1 (5 bases). The CDR3 loop spans 14 amino acids. V was shortened by 1 base and J by 2 bases, with 7 bases between the two germline ends. Germline-derived CDR1 and CDR2 are SGHRS and YFSETQ. The CDR3: CASSLQGPGNTIYF. The sequenced CDR3 bases are TGCGCCAGCAGCTTGCAGGGCCCTGGAAACACC.

Ten or more counts support this clone. Read sequence stops 3 residues before the CDR3 end, and the germline J gene provides the missing end. The chain joins TRBV6-1 to TRBJ2-2, with a possible D match to TRBD2 (6 bases). Germline CDR1 reads MNHNS; CDR2 reads SASEGT. This CDR3 comprises 16 residues. The V gene lost 4 bases and the J gene lost 7 bases, with 19 bases spanning the gap. The sequenced CDR3 bases are TGTGCCAGCAGTGTACACCGGGACTCAGGGAGCGGGGAG. It is translated as CASSVHRDSGSGE. The CDR3 as a whole reads CASSVHRDSGSGELFF.

This clone was seen ten or more times. The read stops 3 residues short of the end of the CDR3; the missing end is completed from the germline J gene. The J gene is TRBJ1-4, the V gene TRBV20-1; TRBD1 matches 7 bases. Germline trimming cut 3 bases from V and 7 bases from J; bases unmatched to any gene: 14. The CDR3 has 16 residues. Germline lookup yields CDR1 DFQATT and CDR2 SNEGSKA (reference sequence). The CDR3 DNA, read in part, is TGCAGTGCTAGCCCCACAGGGGATCCTCTCTCTGAAAAA. It specifies CSASPTGDPLSEK. The entire CDR3 protein reads CSASPTGDPLSEKLFF.

This clone occurred many times. Read data end 3 residues before the CDR3 end; the end is taken from the germline J gene. The gene calls are TRBV12-3 or TRBV12-4 and TRBJ1-1; 7 bases are a match to TRBD1. The CDR3 has 14 residues. J gave up 6 bases and V 5 bases, and 9 bases lay outside the gene matches. CDR3 residues: CASSNRGLLAEAFF. The part of the CDR3 DNA that was read is TGTGCCAGCAGTAACAGGGGCCTCTTAGCTGAA.